This T cell receptor (beta chain) was obtained from a study of blood T cells in healthy people across ages (dated by TCRdb to between 2015 and 2016). Context from the whole study: In model experiments, roughly one uniquely barcoded TCR beta cDNA molecule per two T cells was captured by template switching. Using deep sequencing normalized with unique cDNA molecular identifiers, the study measured how TCR beta repertoire diversity changes with age. The donors were divided into four age groups: young (average about 16 years), middle-aged (roughly 40), aged (roughly 60) and long-lived (around 87). To avoid experimental bias, donors of different ages were randomly spread across the sequencing lanes. The study analyzed two additional independent replicas of 1 million unique cDNA reads from the same blood draw for two donors, one aged 18 to 29 and one aged 80 or older. What the research found in general, with its limitations: Observed TCR beta diversity per million T cells fell roughly linearly with age, and a significant reduction was already apparent by age roughly 40. Because the CMV infection status of the donors was unknown, age-related changes in expanded clonotypes may potentially have been confounded. Compared with the aged group, the long-lived group had more naive CD4+ T cells, fewer expanded clones and increased TCR diversity, a pattern suggesting age selection. The percentage of naive T cells measured by flow cytometry correlated strongly with observed TCR beta diversity. Conclusive comparison of naive and antigen-experienced compartments was prevented by the profiling of bulk unsorted PBMCs. Estimates of total diversity based on one million sequenced T cells were considered lower bounds and underestimates.

The donors were roughly 39 Caucasian individuals from Russia, aged roughly 6 to 100 years, who were systemically healthy. Approximately 9.3 milliliters of peripheral blood were collected from each donor into EDTA-treated Vacutainer tubes. PBMCs were isolated by Ficoll-Paque density-gradient centrifugation, with at least 6 million obtained per sample. Trizol reagent was used to extract total RNA from PBMCs, with at least 5.5 micrograms per sample. Naive CD45RAhigh/CD27high T cell percentages were measured by flow cytometry on a PBMC aliquot from every donor. To prepare the library, 5' RACE was applied. Sequencing relied on an Illumina HiSeq 2500. A second roughly 6 to 12 cycle PCR used a sample-barcoded 5' primer and a J-beta primer mix. A unique molecular identifier was introduced onto each TCR beta cDNA molecule by a template-switch 5' adaptor carrying 12 random nucleotides. Each sample yielded at least 3 million CDR3-containing paired-end reads. First-strand cDNA was synthesized from all RNA with the Mint cDNA synthesis kit, primed by a TRBC-specific oligonucleotide. Following uracil-DNA glycosylase treatment, a first 18-cycle PCR with universal primers M1SS and BC2_uni_R was performed on all cDNA. For the original study's pipeline: For normalization, 1 million high-quality reads were randomly selected from each sample, with every read carrying a distinct molecular identifier. Instead of being binned into consensus sequences, reads that shared molecular identifiers were thrown out. MiTCR, run with a Q25 quality threshold and the strictest error-elimination algorithm, handled CDR3 identification, clonotype clustering and error correction. A nonparametric unseen species model with Euler transformation was used to estimate lower-bound total TCR beta diversity. The public reads were quality trimmed at Q25 with fastp and then assembled into clones with MiXCR by TCRdb, keeping productive beta chains. CDR3 protein sequences are deduplicated, and each keeps its most common genes and DNA. The V and J calls follow TCRdb's processing rather than the paper's. The sample table shows roughly 1.6 million distinct CDR3 sequences, and around 35% are seen once. The biggest ten clones account for approximately 11% of the sample.

Spanning cysteine to phenylalanine, the CDR3 consists of 16 amino acids. The retained sequence is limited to the CDR3, 48 bases, with the frame set at the first base. The germline V gene gives CDR1 as SGHRS and CDR2 as YFSETQ. At the junction V is shortened by 8 bases and J by 2 bases; bases outside the gene matches: 15. Comments on this clonotype: No cognate antigen has been identified for it. No base-level quality is on record; no much larger clone is a single base apart.

The sample taken for sequencing was blood. The rearranged segments are TRBV5-1 and TRBJ2-7, with 8 bases in between that match TRBD1. This TCR was recovered from a woman between 25 and 40 years old in good health. The encoded CDR3 is CARKNGDRGETYEQYF. The nucleotide sequence reads TGCGCCAGGAAGAATGGAGACAGGGGCGAGACCTACGAGCAGTACTTC.